These 25 T cell receptor beta chains came from one sample sequenced in a study of blood T cell repertoires in COVID-19. Assay used: immunoSEQ multiplex PCR; TCRdb lists only in-frame clones, some missing. This table holds 150,000 to 200,000 clones, over 70% found once. Sequences were obtained from PBMCs or T cells enriched from blood (not recorded which). Source of these receptors: a man aged 55 to 70 who had been exposed to COVID-19.

As regards this clone: Other nucleotide sequences from this sample produce the same CDR3. The chain is built from TRBV28 and TRBJ1-2, with a possible D match to TRBD1 (5 bases). Germline V gives CDR1 MDHEN, CDR2 SYDVKM. There are 13 residues in the CDR3. V gave up 2 bases and J gave up 4 bases, with 8 bases separating them. DNA for the CDR3: TGTGCCAGCAGTTTAGGGGGGACCTATGGCTACACCTTC. Its translation: CASSLGGTYGYTF.

The chain employs TRBV27 and TRBJ2-2, with a tentative D call TRBD1 (5 bases). The CDR3 contains 15 residues. V was cut by 1 base and J by 2 bases, with 8 bases left in between. Germline CDR1 MNHEY, CDR2 SMNVEV (reference sequence). CDR3: CASSLYRLNTGELFF. Written as DNA, the CDR3 is TGTGCCAGCAGTTTATACAGGCTAAACACCGGGGAGCTGTTTTTT.

The chain joins TRBV30 to TRBJ1-5; D is undetermined. Trimming took 0 bases from V and 3 from J, leaving 9 bases between them. The length of the CDR3 is 14 residues. Germline values: CDR1 GTSNPN, CDR2 SVGIG (reference sequence). For the CDR3, the DNA is TGTGCCTGGAGTGTCGGCGGGGACAATCAGCCCCAGCATTTT. Translation: CAWSVGGDNQPQHF.

This sequence joins TRBV9 and TRBJ1-6, with D unclear. Germline CDR1 is SGDLS and CDR2 is YYNGEE. CDR3 length: 14 amino acids. The V gene lost 0 bases and the J gene lost 7 bases, with 8 bases spanning the gap. The CDR3 reads CASSVGHLNSPLHF. CDR3 DNA: TGTGCCAGCAGCGTAGGGCACCTCAATTCACCCCTCCACTTT.

The rearrangement joins TRBV14 to TRBJ2-1; a weak D match, TRBD2 (5 bases). Trimming took 4 bases from V and 15 from J, leaving 13 bases between them. Germline values: CDR1 SGHDN, CDR2 FVKESK. The CDR3 extends over 11 amino acids. DNA for the CDR3: TGTGCCAGCAGCCTTGGGAGTGATCTGTTCTTC. Protein product: CASSLGSDLFF.

The chain combines TRBV29-1 with TRBJ1-1; 9 bases line up with TRBD1. This CDR3 is built from 13 residues. Germline V gene data show CDR1 as SQVTM and CDR2 as ANQGSEA. V gave up 7 bases and J gave up 4 bases; unmatched junction bases: 7. This chain's CDR3 is CSAEATGGTEAFF. The CDR3 region has the DNA TGCAGCGCTGAGGCGACAGGGGGCACTGAAGCTTTCTTT.

The chain combines TRBV5-1 with TRBJ2-3; possible D gene TRBD1, 5 bases. This CDR3 comprises 17 residues. Trimming left V 4 bases short and J 2 bases short, with 20 bases between. Germline-derived CDR1 and CDR2 are SGHRS and YFSETQ. The CDR3, as DNA: TGCGCCAGCAGCCCAGACAGTTTGGAACCCCTCACAGATACGCAGTATTTT. Translating it yields CASSPDSLEPLTDTQYF.

This clone appeared once. The chain couples TRBV19 to TRBJ2-4, with D tentatively TRBD1 (6 bases). This CDR3 has 17 residues. Germline V gene data show CDR1 as LNHDA and CDR2 as SQIVND (reference sequence). Trimming took off 4 bases at V and 0 bases at J, with 16 bases between the two ends. CDR3 protein: CASSTPRDTLAKNIQYF. In DNA form, the CDR3 reads TGTGCCAGTAGTACACCCCGGGACACCCTAGCCAAAAACATTCAGTACTTC.

The V gene is TRBV5-4, the J gene TRBJ2-7; 8 nucleotides match TRBD1. The CDR3 consists of 15 residues. J gave up 9 bases and V 4 bases, and 15 bases lay outside the gene matches. Germline V CDR1 and CDR2: SGHNT, YYREEE (reference sequence). The CDR3 here is CASSGPRTGSTVQYF. In nucleotides, the CDR3 is TGTGCCAGCAGCGGACCTCGGACAGGGTCGACCGTGCAGTACTTC. The full variable domain, rest sourced from reference TRBV5-4 and TRBJ2-7, is ETGVTQSPTHLIKTRGQQVTLRCSSQSGHNTVSWYQQALGQGPQFIFQYYREEENGRGNFPPRFSGLQFPNYSSELNVNALELDDSALYLCASSGPRTGSTVQYFGPGTRLTVT.

The V call is TRBV6-5, the J call TRBJ2-1, with 9 bases lining up with TRBD2. V dropped 2 bases and J dropped 9; count of bases not matched to a gene: 8. CDR3 size: 15 residues. CDR1 MNHEY and CDR2 SVGAGI come from the germline V gene. In DNA, the CDR3 is TGTGCCAGCAGTTACGGGGTAGCGGGAGTAAGTGAGCAGTTCTTC. It translates to CASSYGVAGVSEQFF.

V and J are TRBV12-3 or TRBV12-4 and TRBJ1-2; D may be TRBD1 (5 bases). This CDR3 is built from 13 residues. The ends were cut back, 5 bases at V and 8 bases at J, with 15 bases in the middle. The CDR3 loop is CASSAGSEGGYTF. CDR3 nucleotides: TGTGCCAGCAGTGCAGGGTCAGAAGGCGGCTACACCTTC.

This clone was counted a few times. The chain combines TRBV2 with TRBJ1-2; the D is unclear. Trimming pared 5 bases from V and 1 base from J, leaving 20 bases between. The CDR3 length is 17 residues. Germline V gene lookup returns CDR1 SNHLY and CDR2 FYNNEI. The CDR3 coding sequence is TGTGCCAGCAGTCCCCGACTTCAGAGGGCCCTTAACTATGGCTACACCTTC. As protein: CASSPRLQRALNYGYTF.

CDR3 in amino acids: CAWSVPKIAGTNLFYEQYF. In nucleotides, the CDR3 is TGTGCCTGGAGTGTTCCCAAAATAGCGGGAACAAATCTCTTCTACGAGCAGTACTTC. The chain is built from TRBV30 and TRBJ2-7, with 8 bases fitting TRBD2. Germline V gives CDR1 GTSNPN, CDR2 SVGIG (reference sequence). V lost 0 bases to trimming and J lost 3 bases; unmatched junction nucleotides: 19. The CDR3 sequence is 19 residues long.

With regard to this clone: Other DNA sequences in the sample encode the same CDR3. The genes are TRBV3-1 (or the pseudogene TRBV3-2) and TRBJ2-1; TRBD2 matches 7 bases. The germline gives CDR1 LGHDT, CDR2 YNNKEL (reference sequence). The CDR3 is 14 amino acids. V lost 4 bases to trimming and J lost 6 bases; unmatched junction nucleotides: 6. The CDR3 coding sequence is TGTGCCAGCAGCCCTCCGAGCGGGATCAATGAGCAGTTCTTC. This codes for CASSPPSGINEQFF.

The chain has TRBV9 and TRBJ2-2; D is perhaps TRBD1 (7 bases). The CDR3 extends over 18 amino acids. V was trimmed by 2 bases and J by 4 bases, leaving 21 bases between them. Germline V CDR1 and CDR2: SGDLS, YYNGEE. Here the CDR3 reads CASSVRAGGNVGTGELFF. CDR3 nucleotides: TGTGCCAGCAGCGTCAGGGCAGGGGGGAACGTCGGCACCGGGGAGCTGTTTTTT.

The rearrangement links TRBV7-3 to TRBJ2-3, with 9 bases that match TRBD2. This CDR3 comprises 16 residues. With 5 bases clipped from V and 2 bases from J, the junction kept 8 bases outside the gene matches. Per germline, CDR1 SGHTA and CDR2 FQGTGA. The CDR3 DNA reads as TGTGCCAGCAGCCCCGTCGCGGGGGGGGACACAGATACGCAGTATTTT. Its translation is CASSPVAGGDTDTQYF.

V and J are TRBV13 and TRBJ2-3; the D is unclear. The CDR3 has 10 amino acids. V lost 8 bases and J lost 6, with 6 bases in between. From germline, CDR1 is PRHDT and CDR2 FYEKMQ (reference sequence). The CDR3 DNA reads TGTGCCAGCGGCCGCGATACGCAGTATTTT. This gives the protein CASGRDTQYF.

This clone was detected only a few times. V gene TRBV27 combines with J gene TRBJ2-5, with TRBD2 identical over 7 bases. This CDR3 is 14 amino acids long. Trimming cost V 4 bases and J 3 bases; bases outside gene matches: 5. Looked up from germline, CDR1 is MNHEY and CDR2 is SMNVEV (reference sequence). The CDR3 DNA sequence: TGTGCCAGCAGTTCCGGACTAGGGGAAGAGACCCAGTACTTC. Translated, it gives CASSSGLGEETQYF.

The chain couples TRBV7-9 to TRBJ1-6; D call uncertain. Germline V CDR1 and CDR2: SEHNR, FQNEAQ (reference sequence). The CDR3 is 12 amino acids. The germline V and J ends were trimmed by 8 bases and 10 bases, with 12 bases remaining between them. In DNA form, the CDR3 reads TGTGCCAGCGGGGAGGGAATCTCACCCCTCCACTTT. Amino acid sequence: CASGEGISPLHF.

The rearrangement joins TRBV7-9 to TRBJ2-7; D ambiguous. The ends were cut back, 0 bases at V and 2 bases at J, with 5 bases in the middle. This CDR3 spans 13 amino acids. Germline CDR1 and CDR2: SEHNR and FQNEAQ (reference sequence). CDR3 protein: CASSLAPAYEQYF. The CDR3, as DNA: TGTGCCAGCAGCTTAGCGCCGGCCTACGAGCAGTACTTC.

V usage is TRBV7-2 and J usage is TRBJ1-1; perhaps TRBD1 as D (5 bases). This CDR3 region has 13 residues. V was trimmed by 5 bases and J by 10 bases, leaving 17 bases between them. Germline V gene sequence: CDR1 SGHTA, CDR2 FQGNSA. The CDR3 DNA sequence: TGTGCCAGCAGCCCCACGGACAAGGGTGCAGCTTTCTTT. Amino acids: CASSPTDKGAAFF.

The chain is built from TRBV2 and TRBJ1-5; D not certain. V dropped 6 bases and J dropped 0 bases, with 12 bases sitting between them. Germline V lookup: CDR1 SNHLY, CDR2 FYNNEI. The CDR3 spans 15 residues. The DNA for the CDR3 is TGTGCCAGCAGGGCAGATTACCGTAGCAATCAGCCCCAGCATTTT. The encoded protein is CASRADYRSNQPQHF.

The chain joins TRBV27 to TRBJ2-1, with 8 bases that match TRBD2. The V gene end was trimmed by 6 bases and the J gene end by 5 bases; junction bases not matched to a gene: 6. The CDR3 sequence is 14 residues long. The germline V gene encodes CDR1 MNHEY and CDR2 SMNVEV (reference sequence). CDR3 nucleotide sequence: TGTGCCAGCAGGGCTTTAGCGGGAAACAATGAGCAGTTCTTC. It yields the protein CASRALAGNNEQFF.

This clone was observed a handful of times. The rearrangement joins TRBV28 to TRBJ1-5; TRBD1 matches 7 bases. The CDR3 consists of 14 residues. After removal of 6 bases from V and 3 bases from J, the junction contained 5 bases not matched to a gene. Germline V gives CDR1 MDHEN, CDR2 SYDVKM. The CDR3 loop is CASRRQGSNQPQHF. The CDR3 region has the DNA TGTGCCAGCAGACGACAGGGATCCAATCAGCCCCAGCATTTT.

The chain links TRBV10-2 to TRBJ2-5; D is ambiguous. The V end was cut by 7 bases, the J end by 2 bases, with 14 bases between. Germline loops: CDR1 WSHSY, CDR2 SAAADI. CDR3 length: 14 amino acids. Written as DNA, the CDR3 is TGCGCCAGCACCCCTCTAGAGCCTCAAGAGACCCAGTACTTC. It specifies CASTPLEPQETQYF.